The clone carrying this T cell receptor beta chain came up once. Its antigen is not identified. CDR3 size: 14 residues. Germline V gene lookup returns CDR1 SQVTM and CDR2 ANQGSEA. With V trimmed by 6 bases and J by 1 base, 7 bases remained unmatched. The sample originates from a study of blood T cells in healthy people across ages. Study-wide findings and caveats: Strongly correlated with naive T cell percentage was TCR beta diversity. It was the long-lived donors that had more naive CD4+ cells and higher diversity than aged donors.

Drawn from each donor were 9 to 10 milliliters of peripheral blood. A J-beta primer mix and a sample-barcoded 5' primer were used in a second PCR of roughly 6 to 11 cycles. Every molecule of cDNA carried a tag from a template-switch adaptor with 12 random nucleotides. TCRdb re-called the 5' RACE reads through MiXCR, storing one row per CDR3 protein. The data contain 1.5 million to 2 million distinct CDR3 sequences, more than 35% of them seen just once; the ten biggest clones take up roughly 23%. The sequencing sample was made of blood. The sequence derives from a human donor in good health. The chain has TRBV29-1 and TRBJ2-7; 9 bases map to TRBD1. CDR3 sequence: CSVGTGLGSYEQYF. CDR3 nucleotides: TGCAGCGTGGGGACAGGGCTCGGGTCCTACGAGCAGTACTTC.